The T cell receptor beta chain described here comes from a study of blood T cell repertoires in COVID-19. Study background: Specimens from acute and convalescent COVID-19 originated in the United States, Italy and Spain.

The CDR3 runs to 14 residues. V was shortened by 3 bases and J by 8 bases, with 16 bases between the two germline ends. Germline V gene lookup returns CDR1 KGHSH and CDR2 LQKENI. This clone was recorded only once. In the study's own analysis: Amplifying reference gene primers gave estimates of nucleated cell counts. Using immunoSEQ multiplex PCR, the repertoire was profiled, and TCRdb retains in-frame clones only, with some absent. That table is the source of V, J and clone size, and D and trimming were worked out from the DNA. The sample has 120,000 or so clones, more than 90% seen once. During active infection, Seattle patients enrolled and were then monitored through disease.

This TCR derives from a man in his sixties with COVID-19, enrolled during active disease. Sequenced: peripheral blood. The chain has TRBV18 and TRBJ1-2; TRBD1 is a possible D gene (6 bases). CDR3 in DNA: TGTGCCAGCTCACCGTATCAGGGGACCGGGGGCTACACCTTC. It encodes CASSPYQGTGGYTF.